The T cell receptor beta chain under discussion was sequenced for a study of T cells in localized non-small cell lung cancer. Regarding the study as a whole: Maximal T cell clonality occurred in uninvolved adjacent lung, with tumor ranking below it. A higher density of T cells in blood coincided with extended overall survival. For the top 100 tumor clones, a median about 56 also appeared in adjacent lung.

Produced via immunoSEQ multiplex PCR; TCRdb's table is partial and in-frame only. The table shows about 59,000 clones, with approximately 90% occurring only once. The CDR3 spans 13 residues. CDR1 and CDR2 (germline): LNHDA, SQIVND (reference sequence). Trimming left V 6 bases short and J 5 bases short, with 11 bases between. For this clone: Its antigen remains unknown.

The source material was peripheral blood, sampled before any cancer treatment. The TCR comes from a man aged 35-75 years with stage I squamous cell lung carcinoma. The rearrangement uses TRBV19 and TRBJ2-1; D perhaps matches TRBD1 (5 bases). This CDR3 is CASSQGTHNEQFF. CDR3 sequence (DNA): TGTGCCAGTAGCCAGGGAACTCACAATGAGCAGTTCTTC.